In this sample, the clone carrying this TCR beta chain turned up many times. Its antigen is as yet unknown. This record belongs to a study of post-analysis software for immune sequencing data. Study-wide results and caveats: TRBV5-6, TRBV5-1 and TRBV20-1 belonged to a set of roughly five TRBV segments that were more frequent in patients than controls. Controls' normalized Chao1 diversity significantly exceeded that of multiple sclerosis patients.

The CDR3 runs 13 residues. CDR1 and CDR2 from the germline V gene are DFQATT and SNEGSKA (reference sequence). Unique molecular identifiers had been added to the TCR beta cDNA libraries. TCRdb independently ran MiXCR on the PCR reads; one entry per CDR3 protein. The sample records hundreds of thousands of distinct CDR3 sequences, 25% to 30% being singletons. This chain uses TRBV20-1 with TRBJ2-1, with TRBD2 identical over 13 bases. The TCR was taken from a girl under 18 with multiple sclerosis. Sample: blood. CDR3 DNA sequence: TGCAGCCTAACTAGCGGGAGGGCCATTGAGCAGTTCTTC. The encoded protein is CSLTSGRAIEQFF.